Below, one TCR beta chain is given with its context. Its antigen remains unknown. Primers for the PCR totalled 60 Vbeta and 13 Jbeta. Some clones are missing from TCRdb's copy, which holds only in-frame ones; the method was immunoSEQ multiplex PCR. Among 45,000 to 70,000 clones listed, 80% to 85% were seen once. The CDR3 is made up of 21 amino acids. These data originate in a study of cytomegalovirus exposure and HLA in healthy donors. The overall study: HLA-typed donors were the source of approximately 85 million unique TCRs, which an early data release held. Ancestry clustering placed 70% to 90% of 300 to 400 genotyped donors in the Caucasian-associated cluster. Regarding the study as a whole: Per a prior analysis, the majority of TCR beta V segments were productive roughly 87% or roughly 30% of the time. Overall, roughly 150 TCR beta chains were annotated as cytomegalovirus-associated.

This sequence joins TRBV7-5 and TRBJ2-3; the table calls TRBD2, which could not be checked here. TRBV7-5 is described as a pseudogene. This sequence was found in a man aged 30-40 years in good health and CMV-seronegative. Sequences were obtained from PBMCs. This CDR3 is CARSLAGLAGGPRTSTDTQYF. CDR3 coding DNA: TGTGCCAGAAGCTTGGCCGGACTAGCGGGGGGACCTAGAACTAGCACAGATACGCAGTATTTT.